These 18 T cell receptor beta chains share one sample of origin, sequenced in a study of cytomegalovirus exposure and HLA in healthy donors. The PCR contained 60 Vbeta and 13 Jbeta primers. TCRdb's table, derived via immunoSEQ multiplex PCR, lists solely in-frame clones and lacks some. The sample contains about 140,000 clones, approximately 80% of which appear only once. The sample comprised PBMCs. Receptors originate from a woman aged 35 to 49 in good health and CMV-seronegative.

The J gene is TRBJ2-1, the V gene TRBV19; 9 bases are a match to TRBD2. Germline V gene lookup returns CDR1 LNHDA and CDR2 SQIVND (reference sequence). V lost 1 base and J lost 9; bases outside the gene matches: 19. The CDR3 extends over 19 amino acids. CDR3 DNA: TGTGCCAGTAGTATAGTGCCCCCCGGAGGGGGCCTAGCGGGACTTGAGCAGTTCTTC. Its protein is CASSIVPPGGGLAGLEQFF.

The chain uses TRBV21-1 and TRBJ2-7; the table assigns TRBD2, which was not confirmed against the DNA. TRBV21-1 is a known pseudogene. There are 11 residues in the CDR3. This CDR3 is CAGGTDNEQYF. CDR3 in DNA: TGTGCCGGGGGGACGGACAACGAGCAGTACTTC.

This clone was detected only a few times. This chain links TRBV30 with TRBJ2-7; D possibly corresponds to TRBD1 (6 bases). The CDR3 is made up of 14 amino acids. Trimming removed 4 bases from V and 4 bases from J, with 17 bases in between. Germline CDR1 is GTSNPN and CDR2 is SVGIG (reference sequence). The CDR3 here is CAWNEMTGPYEQYF. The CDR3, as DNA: TGTGCCTGGAATGAGATGACAGGCCCTTACGAGCAGTACTTC.

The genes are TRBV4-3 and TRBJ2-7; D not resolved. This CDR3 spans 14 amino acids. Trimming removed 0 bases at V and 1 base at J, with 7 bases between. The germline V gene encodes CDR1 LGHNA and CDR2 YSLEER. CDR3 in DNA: TGCGCCAGCAGCCAAGATCGGAGTTCCTACGAGCAGTACTTC. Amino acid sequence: CASSQDRSSYEQYF.

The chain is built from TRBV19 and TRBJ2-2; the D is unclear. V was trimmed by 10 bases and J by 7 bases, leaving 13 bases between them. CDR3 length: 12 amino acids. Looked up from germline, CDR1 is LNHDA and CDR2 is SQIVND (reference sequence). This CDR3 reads CATRQAVGELFF. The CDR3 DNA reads TGTGCCACCCGCCAGGCTGTCGGGGAGCTGTTTTTT.

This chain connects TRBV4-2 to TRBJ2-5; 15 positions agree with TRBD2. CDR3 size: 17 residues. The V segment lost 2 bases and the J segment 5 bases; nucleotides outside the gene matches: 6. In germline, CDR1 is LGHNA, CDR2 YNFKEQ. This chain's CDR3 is CASSQLGLAGGTETQYF. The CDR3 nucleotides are TGTGCCAGCAGCCAACTGGGACTAGCGGGAGGAACGGAGACCCAGTACTTC.

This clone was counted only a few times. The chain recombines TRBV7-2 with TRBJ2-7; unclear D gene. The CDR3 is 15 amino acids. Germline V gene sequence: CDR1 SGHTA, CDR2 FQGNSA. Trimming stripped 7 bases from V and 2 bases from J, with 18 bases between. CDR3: CASTLGEQIPYEQYF. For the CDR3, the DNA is TGTGCCAGCACTCTCGGCGAACAGATACCCTACGAGCAGTACTTC.

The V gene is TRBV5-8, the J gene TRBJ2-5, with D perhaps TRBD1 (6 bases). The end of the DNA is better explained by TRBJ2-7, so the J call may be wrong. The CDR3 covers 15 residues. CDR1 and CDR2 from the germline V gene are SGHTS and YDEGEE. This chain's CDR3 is CASSLAVYRESEQYF. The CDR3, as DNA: TGTGCCAGCAGCTTAGCGGTTTACAGGGAGAGCGAGCAGTACTTC.

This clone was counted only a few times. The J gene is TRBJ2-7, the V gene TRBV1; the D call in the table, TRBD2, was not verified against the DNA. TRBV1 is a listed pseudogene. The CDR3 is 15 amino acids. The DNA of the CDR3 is TGCACCAGCAGCTCCGGGACTAGCGGGAAGGACGAGCAGTACTTC. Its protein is CTSSSGTSGKDEQYF.

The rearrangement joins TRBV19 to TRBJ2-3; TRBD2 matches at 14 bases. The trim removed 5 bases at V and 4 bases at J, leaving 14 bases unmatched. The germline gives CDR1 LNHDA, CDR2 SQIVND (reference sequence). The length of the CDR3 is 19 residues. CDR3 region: CASSPRWLTSGRAADTQYF. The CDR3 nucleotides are TGTGCCAGTAGTCCTAGGTGGCTGACTAGCGGGAGGGCGGCAGATACGCAGTATTTT.

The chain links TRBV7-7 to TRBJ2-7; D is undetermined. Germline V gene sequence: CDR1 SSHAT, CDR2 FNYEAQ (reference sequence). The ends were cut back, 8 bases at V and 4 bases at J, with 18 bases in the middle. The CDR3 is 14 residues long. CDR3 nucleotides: TGTGCCAGCTGCAAGCAGAAGGCGGCATACGAGCAGTACTTC. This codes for CASCKQKAAYEQYF.

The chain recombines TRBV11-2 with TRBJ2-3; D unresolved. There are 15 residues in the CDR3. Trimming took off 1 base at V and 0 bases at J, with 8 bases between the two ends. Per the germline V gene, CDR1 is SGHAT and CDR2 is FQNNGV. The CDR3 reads CASSLGITSTDTQYF. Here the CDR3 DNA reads TGTGCCAGCAGCTTAGGCATTACAAGCACAGATACGCAGTATTTT. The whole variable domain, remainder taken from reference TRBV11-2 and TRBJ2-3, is EAGVAQSPRYKIIEKRQSVAFWCNPISGHATLYWYQQILGQGPKLLIQFQNNGVVDDSQLPKDRFSAERLKGVDSTLKIQPAKLEDSAVYLCASSLGITSTDTQYFGPGTRLTVL.

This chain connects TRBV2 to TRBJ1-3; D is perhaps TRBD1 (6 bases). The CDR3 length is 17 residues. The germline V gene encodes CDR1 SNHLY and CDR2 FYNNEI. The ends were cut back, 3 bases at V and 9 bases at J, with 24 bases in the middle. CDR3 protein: CASSDPYREGALGTIYF. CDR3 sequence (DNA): TGTGCCAGCAGTGACCCTTACAGGGAAGGGGCCCTCGGCACCATATATTTT. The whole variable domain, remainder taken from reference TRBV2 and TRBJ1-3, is EPEVTQTPSHQVTQMGQEVILRCVPISNHLYFYWYRQILGQKVEFLVSFYNNEISEKSEIFDDQFSVERPDGSNFTLKIRSTKLEDSAMYFCASSDPYREGALGTIYFGEGSWLTVV.

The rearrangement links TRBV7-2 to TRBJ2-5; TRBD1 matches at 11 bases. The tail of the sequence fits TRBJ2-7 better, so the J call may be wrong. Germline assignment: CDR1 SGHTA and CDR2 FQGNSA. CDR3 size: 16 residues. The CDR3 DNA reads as TGTGCCAGCAGCTTAGTGGGGACAGGGGGGTATAACGAGCAGTACTTC. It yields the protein CASSLVGTGGYNEQYF.

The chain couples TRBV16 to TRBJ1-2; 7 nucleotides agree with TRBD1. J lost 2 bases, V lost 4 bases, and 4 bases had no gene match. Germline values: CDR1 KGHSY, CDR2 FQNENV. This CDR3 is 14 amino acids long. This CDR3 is CASSLGTANYGYTF. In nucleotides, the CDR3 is TGTGCCAGCAGCCTTGGGACAGCAAACTATGGCTACACCTTC.

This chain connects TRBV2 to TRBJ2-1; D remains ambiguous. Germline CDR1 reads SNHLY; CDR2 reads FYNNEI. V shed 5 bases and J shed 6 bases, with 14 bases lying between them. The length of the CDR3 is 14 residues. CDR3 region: CASSREPSGNEQFF. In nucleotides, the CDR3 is TGTGCCAGCAGTCGAGAGCCATCGGGCAATGAGCAGTTCTTC. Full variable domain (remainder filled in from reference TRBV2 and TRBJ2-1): EPEVTQTPSHQVTQMGQEVILRCVPISNHLYFYWYRQILGQKVEFLVSFYNNEISEKSEIFDDQFSVERPDGSNFTLKIRSTKLEDSAMYFCASSREPSGNEQFFGPGTRLTVL.

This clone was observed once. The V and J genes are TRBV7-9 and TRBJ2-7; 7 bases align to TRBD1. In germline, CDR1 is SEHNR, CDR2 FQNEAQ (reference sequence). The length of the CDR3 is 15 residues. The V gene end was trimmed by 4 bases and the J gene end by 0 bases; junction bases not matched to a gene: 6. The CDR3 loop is CASSSLDRSSYEQYF. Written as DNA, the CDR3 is TGTGCCAGCAGCTCATTGGACAGGAGCTCCTACGAGCAGTACTTC.

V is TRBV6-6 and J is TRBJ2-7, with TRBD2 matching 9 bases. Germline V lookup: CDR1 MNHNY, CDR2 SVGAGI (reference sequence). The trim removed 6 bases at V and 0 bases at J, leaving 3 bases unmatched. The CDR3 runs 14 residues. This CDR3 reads CASSRLADSYEQYF. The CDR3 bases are TGTGCCAGCAGCCGACTAGCGGACTCCTACGAGCAGTACTTC.